This T cell receptor (beta chain) originates from a study of CD8 T cells in ankylosing spondylitis. The CDR3 covers 17 residues. The germline CDR1 and CDR2 sequences are MNHEY and SVGAGI. Germline trimming cut 3 bases from V and 4 bases from J; bases unmatched to any gene: 8. General study points: Fewer than ten highly homologous variants made up a TCR beta motif that seemed to typify ankylosing spondylitis blood. The study looked at matched synovial fluid samples from ankylosing spondylitis patients. Disease-linked clones were reported to be significantly enriched there.

This clonotype was recorded many times. Its antigen is as yet unknown. Using quantitative 5'-RACE with molecular barcodes, the authors made TCR beta libraries. TCRdb independently ran MiXCR on the 5' RACE reads; one entry per CDR3 protein. Here the sample spans roughly 180,000 distinct CDR3 sequences, around a tenth being singletons. This clonotype originated in a male donor with ankylosing spondylitis or in good health (not recorded which). The material sequenced was blood, either unsorted or a sorted T cell fraction (not recorded which). V is TRBV6-5 and J is TRBJ2-7; 14 nucleotides match TRBD2. The CDR3 sequence: CASSYRTSGRTRYEQYF. The CDR3 nucleotides read TGTGCCAGCAGTTATCGGACTAGCGGGAGGACCCGTTACGAGCAGTACTTC.